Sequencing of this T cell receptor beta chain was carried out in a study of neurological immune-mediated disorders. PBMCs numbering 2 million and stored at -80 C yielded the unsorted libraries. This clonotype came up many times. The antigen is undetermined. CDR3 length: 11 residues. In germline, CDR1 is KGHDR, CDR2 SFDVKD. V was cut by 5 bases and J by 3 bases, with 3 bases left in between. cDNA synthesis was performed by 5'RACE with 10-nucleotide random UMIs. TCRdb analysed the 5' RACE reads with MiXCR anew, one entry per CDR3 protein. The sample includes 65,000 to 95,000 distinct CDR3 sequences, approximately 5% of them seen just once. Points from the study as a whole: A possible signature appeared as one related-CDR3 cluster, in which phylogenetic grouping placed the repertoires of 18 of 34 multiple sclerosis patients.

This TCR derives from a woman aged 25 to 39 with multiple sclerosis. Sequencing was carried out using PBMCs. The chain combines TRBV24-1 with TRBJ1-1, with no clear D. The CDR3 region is CATSGDTEAFF. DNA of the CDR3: TGTGCCACCAGTGGAGACACTGAAGCTTTCTTT.